These 23 T cell receptor beta chains were all obtained from the same sample, sequenced in a study of response to subunit inactivated influenza vaccine. MiXCR, applied by TCRdb to the RT-PCR reads, yields one record per CDR3 protein. The sample yields 300,000 to 350,000 distinct CDR3 sequences, 20% to 25% seen once. Here the sequenced sample was PBMCs from blood, taken about 20 months after vaccination. These receptors originate from a man aged 50 to 75 who received an inactivated influenza vaccine.

In this sample, this clonotype turned up a few times. Its ends do not fully match the called genes, so a read error is possible. This chain links TRBV7-7 with TRBJ2-3, with D uncertain. This CDR3 comprises 15 residues. Germline CDR1 reads SSHAT; CDR2 reads FNYEAQ (reference sequence). The CDR3 sequence: CASSLGQTLTDTQYF. The CDR3 region has the DNA TGTGCTAGCAGCTTAGGGCAAACTCTCACAGATACGCAGTATTTT.

V is TRBV5-4 and J is TRBJ2-1; 8 bases are a match to TRBD2. The CDR3 length is 15 residues. Germline CDR1 is SGHNT and CDR2 is YYREEE (reference sequence). Trimming removed 6 bases from V and 5 bases from J; junction bases left unmatched: 10. This CDR3 is CASTQVRGGNNEQFF. The CDR3 DNA sequence: TGTGCCAGCACCCAGGTCCGGGGGGGCAACAATGAGCAGTTCTTC.

This clonotype was counted only a few times. This chain links TRBV20-1 with TRBJ1-5; TRBD1 matches at 9 bases. With 3 bases clipped from V and 0 bases from J, the junction kept 9 bases outside the gene matches. This CDR3 is 17 amino acids long. Germline V lookup: CDR1 DFQATT, CDR2 SNEGSKA (reference sequence). The chain's CDR3 is CSASPRDRAISNQPQHF. CDR3 DNA sequence: TGCAGTGCTAGTCCCCGGGACAGGGCTATTAGCAATCAGCCCCAGCATTTT.

This clonotype came up many times. The V call is TRBV11-2, the J call TRBJ2-2; perhaps D is TRBD1 or TRBD2 (7 bases each). Germline loops: CDR1 SGHAT, CDR2 FQNNGV. CDR3 length equals 13 residues. V lost 6 bases and J 7 bases, leaving 12 bases between the germline ends. Here the CDR3 DNA reads TGTGCCAGCAGGCAGGGGGGGGTCGGGGAGCTGTTTTTT. As protein: CASRQGGVGELFF.

The chain recombines TRBV7-9 with TRBJ2-3; TRBD1 agrees at 7 bases. V dropped 3 bases and J dropped 4; count of bases not matched to a gene: 4. Germline V gene sequence: CDR1 SEHNR, CDR2 FQNEAQ (reference sequence). This CDR3 has 14 residues. Written as DNA, the CDR3 is TGTGCCAGCAGCTTGACGACAGGGTCAGATACGCAGTATTTT. Its protein is CASSLTTGSDTQYF.

This clonotype was counted a few times. The chain joins TRBV5-1 to TRBJ1-5, with D tentatively TRBD1 (6 bases). There are 15 residues in the CDR3. V was trimmed by 0 bases and J by 6 bases, leaving 13 bases between them. CDR1 is SGHRS and CDR2 is YFSETQ in the germline V gene. In DNA form, the CDR3 reads TGCGCCAGCAGCTTGGGAGGGACAACCACTCAGCCCCAGCATTTT. This sequence encodes CASSLGGTTTQPQHF.

The chain couples TRBV7-2 to TRBJ1-1; D unclear. Trimming took 2 bases from V and 5 from J, leaving 18 bases between them. The CDR3 consists of 16 residues. Germline V gives CDR1 SGHTA, CDR2 FQGNSA. The CDR3 loop is CASSLNGRGIGTEAFF. The DNA of the CDR3 is TGTGCCAGCAGCTTAAATGGGAGAGGGATTGGAACTGAAGCTTTCTTT.

This clonotype has only a few counts. CDR3 amino acids: CASSAGTGINSPLHF. The CDR3, as DNA: TGTGCCAGTAGCGCCGGGACGGGAATTAATTCACCCCTCCACTTT. The rearrangement joins TRBV19 to TRBJ1-6; weak D call: TRBD1 (5 bases). In germline, CDR1 is LNHDA, CDR2 SQIVND (reference sequence). CDR3 size: 15 residues. The V gene lost 6 bases and the J gene lost 6 bases, with 15 bases spanning the gap.

The V and J genes are TRBV27 and TRBJ1-6; D gene uncertain. In germline, CDR1 is MNHEY, CDR2 SMNVEV (reference sequence). The CDR3 covers 13 residues. V lost 3 bases and J lost 8, with 8 bases in between. The CDR3 DNA is TGTGCCAGCAGTTTTAGGAGGGATTCACCCCTCCACTTT. Protein sequence: CASSFRRDSPLHF.

In DNA form, the CDR3 reads TGTGCCAGCAGCACATACGGGGTCGGGGAGCTGTTTTTT. Translating gives CASSTYGVGELFF. The rearrangement joins TRBV11-2 to TRBJ2-2; D might be TRBD2 (5 bases). The germline gives CDR1 SGHAT, CDR2 FQNNGV. The CDR3 covers 13 residues. Trimming left V 5 bases short and J 7 bases short, with 11 bases between.

This clonotype was counted only a few times. The chain links TRBV19 to TRBJ1-1; D is ambiguous. V dropped 2 bases and J dropped 0 bases, with 4 bases sitting between them. Germline V gives CDR1 LNHDA, CDR2 SQIVND (reference sequence). The CDR3 spans 13 residues. The CDR3 region is CASSIKMNTEAFF. CDR3 DNA sequence: TGTGCCAGTAGTATAAAGATGAACACTGAAGCTTTCTTT.

The chain uses TRBV5-1 and TRBJ2-1; TRBD2 matches 7 bases. The ends lost 0 bases at V and 4 bases at J; junction bases unmatched: 7. The CDR3 is 16 residues long. Germline values: CDR1 SGHRS, CDR2 YFSETQ. In DNA, the CDR3 is TGCGCCAGCAGCTTGGTAGCGGGTGACTTGTACAATGAGCAGTTCTTC. Amino acids: CASSLVAGDLYNEQFF.

At least ten counts were recorded for this clonotype. This sequence joins TRBV24-1 and TRBJ1-1; a possible D gene is TRBD1 (6 bases). There are 16 residues in the CDR3. V was shortened by 4 bases and J by 1 base, with 15 bases between the two germline ends. Germline lookup yields CDR1 KGHDR and CDR2 SFDVKD. This CDR3 reads CATSESGGVGNTEAFF. The CDR3 region has the DNA TGTGCCACCAGTGAAAGCGGGGGCGTTGGGAACACTGAAGCTTTCTTT.

The chain recombines TRBV28 with TRBJ2-7; no definite D call. The CDR3 has 13 residues. V lost 5 bases, J lost 4 bases, and 12 bases lay in between. Per germline, CDR1 MDHEN and CDR2 SYDVKM. This CDR3 reads CASSLPPVYEQYF. CDR3 in DNA: TGTGCCAGCAGTCTCCCCCCCGTTTACGAGCAGTACTTC.

The sample holds many counts of this clonotype. V gene TRBV6-6 combines with J gene TRBJ1-1, with D uncertain. Germline V gene data show CDR1 as MNHNY and CDR2 as SVGAGI (reference sequence). The CDR3 has 13 residues. V lost 5 bases and J 3 bases, leaving 10 bases between the germline ends. CDR3 in amino acids: CASSTAEDTEAFF. The CDR3 DNA sequence: TGTGCCAGCAGTACCGCAGAAGACACTGAAGCTTTCTTT.

V is TRBV4-1 and J is TRBJ2-7, with 13 nucleotides matching TRBD2. The CDR3 spans 16 residues. Germline-derived CDR1 and CDR2 are MGHRA and YSYEKL. Here the CDR3 DNA reads TGCTCAAATGGTGTCGATGGGACTAGCGGGAACTACGAGCAGTACTTC. This sequence encodes CSNGVDGTSGNYEQYF.

This clonotype was picked up many times. V and J are TRBV7-9 and TRBJ1-2; no clear D gene. This CDR3 contains 14 residues. Germline CDR1 reads SEHNR; CDR2 reads FQNEAQ (reference sequence). With 5 bases removed from V and 11 bases from J, the gap between germline ends came to 21 bases. DNA of the CDR3: TGTGCCAGCAGCCAAAAGTCGGACTCCACCGTGTACACCTTC. Amino acid sequence: CASSQKSDSTVYTF.

The V gene is TRBV28, the J gene TRBJ2-7; D uncertain. The length of the CDR3 is 14 residues. The V and J ends lost 10 bases and 0 bases respectively, with 16 bases between them. Looked up from germline, CDR1 is MDHEN and CDR2 is SYDVKM. CDR3 DNA sequence: TGTGCCATCGGAACGGAAAAAAGCTCCTACGAGCAGTACTTC. As protein: CAIGTEKSSYEQYF.

The CDR3 DNA sequence: TGTGCCAGCACTGGGACAGCCTGGGAAGCTTTCTTT. It encodes CASTGTAWEAFF. This chain uses TRBV2 with TRBJ1-1; 7 nucleotides align to TRBD1. Germline CDR1 is SNHLY and CDR2 is FYNNEI. The V and J ends lost 7 bases and 8 bases, in that order; junction bases with no gene match: 7. The CDR3 contains 12 residues.

The chain is built from TRBV29-1 and TRBJ1-1; tentative D call: TRBD1 (6 bases). V dropped 6 bases and J dropped 1 base, with 18 bases sitting between them. The CDR3 is 15 residues long. The germline V gene has CDR1 SQVTM and CDR2 ANQGSEA. The chain's CDR3 is CSVKRDINTNTEAFF. The CDR3 bases are TGCAGCGTGAAACGGGACATCAATACGAACACTGAAGCTTTCTTT.

This clonotype was seen only a few times. The CDR3 DNA sequence: TGTGCCAGCAGCCTAGGTGAGGGCCGTATACAGCCTGGCTACACCTTC. Its translation is CASSLGEGRIQPGYTF. The genes are TRBV7-6 and TRBJ1-2; D remains ambiguous. Germline lookup yields CDR1 SGHVS and CDR2 FNYEAQ. V lost 5 bases and J 7 bases, leaving 23 bases between the germline ends. This CDR3 has 16 residues. Full variable domain (missing parts from reference TRBV7-6 and TRBJ1-2): GAGVSQSPRYKVTKRGQDVALRCDPISGHVSLYWYRQALGQGPEFLTYFNYEAQQDKSGLPNDRFSAERPEGSISTLTIQRTEQRDSAMYRCASSLGEGRIQPGYTFGSGTRLTVV.

This sequence joins TRBV6-1 and TRBJ2-2; D unclear. Germline CDR1 and CDR2: MNHNS and SASEGT. Trimming removed 0 bases from V and 6 bases from J, with 8 bases in between. The CDR3 has 14 residues. The CDR3 loop is CASSEADGPGELFF. CDR3 sequence (DNA): TGTGCCAGCAGTGAAGCGGACGGCCCCGGGGAGCTGTTTTTT.

The chain combines TRBV6-1 with TRBJ1-3, with D hard to call. The CDR3 is 16 residues long. With 3 bases removed from V and 0 bases from J, the gap between germline ends came to 12 bases. Per germline, CDR1 MNHNS and CDR2 SASEGT. This chain's CDR3 is CASSEDGGSSGNTIYF. The CDR3 coding sequence is TGTGCCAGCAGTGAGGATGGAGGGAGCTCTGGAAACACCATATATTTT.